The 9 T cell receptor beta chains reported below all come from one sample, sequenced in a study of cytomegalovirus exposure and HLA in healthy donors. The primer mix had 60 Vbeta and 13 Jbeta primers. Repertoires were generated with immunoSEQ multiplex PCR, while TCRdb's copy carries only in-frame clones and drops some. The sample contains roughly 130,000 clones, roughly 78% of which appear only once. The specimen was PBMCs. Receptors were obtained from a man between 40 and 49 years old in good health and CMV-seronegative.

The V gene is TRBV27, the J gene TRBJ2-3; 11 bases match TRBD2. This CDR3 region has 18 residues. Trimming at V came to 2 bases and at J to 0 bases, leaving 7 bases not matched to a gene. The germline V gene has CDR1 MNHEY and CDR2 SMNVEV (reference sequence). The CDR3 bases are TGTGCCAGCAGTTTAGCACCAAGACTAGCGGGAAGCACAGATACGCAGTATTTT. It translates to CASSLAPRLAGSTDTQYF.

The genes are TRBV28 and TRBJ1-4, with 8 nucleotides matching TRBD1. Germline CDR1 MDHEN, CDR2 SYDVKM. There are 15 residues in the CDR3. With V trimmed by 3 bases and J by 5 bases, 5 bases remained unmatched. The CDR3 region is CASSFSQGGNEKLFF. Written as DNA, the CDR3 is TGTGCCAGCAGTTTCTCACAGGGGGGGAATGAAAAACTGTTTTTT. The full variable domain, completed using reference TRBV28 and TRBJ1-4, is DVKVTQSSRYLVKRTGEKVFLECVQDMDHENMFWYRQDPGLGLRLIYFSYDVKMKEKGDIPEGYSVSREKKERFSLILESASTNQTSMYLCASSFSQGGNEKLFFGSGTQLSVL.

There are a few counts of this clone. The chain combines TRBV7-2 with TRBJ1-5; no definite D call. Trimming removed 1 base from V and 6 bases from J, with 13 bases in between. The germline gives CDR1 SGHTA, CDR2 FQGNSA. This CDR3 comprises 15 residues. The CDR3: CASSLGQVRFQPQHF. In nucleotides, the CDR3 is TGTGCCAGCAGCTTAGGGCAGGTTCGATTTCAGCCCCAGCATTTT.

In DNA, the CDR3 is TGTGCCAGCAGCTCCTCGGAGGTGAACACTGAAGCTTTCTTT. As protein: CASSSSEVNTEAFF. This chain uses TRBV5-6 with TRBJ1-1; no clear D. V was cut by 3 bases and J by 0 bases, with 9 bases left in between. This CDR3 contains 14 residues. Germline V gene lookup returns CDR1 SGHDT and CDR2 YYEEEE.

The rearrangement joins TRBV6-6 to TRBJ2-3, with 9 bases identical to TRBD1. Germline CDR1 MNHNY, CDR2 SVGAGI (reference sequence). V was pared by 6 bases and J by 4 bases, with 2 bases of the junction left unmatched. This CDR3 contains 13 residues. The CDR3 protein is CASRTGGADTQYF. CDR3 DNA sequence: TGTGCCAGCAGGACAGGGGGAGCAGATACGCAGTATTTT.

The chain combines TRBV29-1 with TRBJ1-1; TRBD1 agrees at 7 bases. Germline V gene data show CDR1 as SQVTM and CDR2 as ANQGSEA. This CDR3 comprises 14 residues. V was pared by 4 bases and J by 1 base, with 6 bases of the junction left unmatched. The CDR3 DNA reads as TGCAGCGTTGCGCCGGACAGGAGGAACACTGAAGCTTTCTTT. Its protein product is CSVAPDRRNTEAFF.

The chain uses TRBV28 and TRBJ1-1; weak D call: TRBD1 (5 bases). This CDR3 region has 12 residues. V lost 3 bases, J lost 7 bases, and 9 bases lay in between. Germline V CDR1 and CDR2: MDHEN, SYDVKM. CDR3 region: CASSLGGVEAFF. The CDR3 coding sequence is TGTGCCAGCAGTTTGGGGGGGGTTGAAGCTTTCTTT.

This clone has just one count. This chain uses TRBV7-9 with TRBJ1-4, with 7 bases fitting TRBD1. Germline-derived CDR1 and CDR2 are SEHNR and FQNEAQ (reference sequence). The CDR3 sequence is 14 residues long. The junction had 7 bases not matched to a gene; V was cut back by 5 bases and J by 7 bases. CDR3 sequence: CASSLGQRGEKLFF. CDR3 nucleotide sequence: TGTGCCAGCAGCCTGGGACAGCGAGGTGAAAAACTGTTTTTT.

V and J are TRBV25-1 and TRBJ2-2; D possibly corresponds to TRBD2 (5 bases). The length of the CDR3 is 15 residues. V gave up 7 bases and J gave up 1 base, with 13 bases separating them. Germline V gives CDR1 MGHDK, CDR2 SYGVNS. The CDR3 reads CASKPNGENTGELFF. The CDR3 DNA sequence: TGTGCCAGCAAACCAAACGGGGAGAACACCGGGGAGCTGTTTTTT.